A single sample gave rise to the 4 T cell receptor beta chains below, sequenced in a study of early T cells in non-severe SARS-CoV-2 infection. TCRdb reprocessed the 5' RACE reads with MiXCR, giving one entry per CDR3 protein. The profile shows fewer than 50,000 distinct CDR3 sequences, more than 5.5% of them singletons. This specimen was whole blood, taken at baseline. Receptors were obtained from an adult who was a healthcare worker with PCR-confirmed SARS-CoV-2 infection or an uninfected control (not recorded which).

Remarks on this clonotype: This may be a read error, as it is one base from a much larger clone. This chain uses TRBV2 with TRBJ1-5; no firm D call. Germline CDR1 is SNHLY and CDR2 is FYNNEI. This CDR3 comprises 14 residues. V was trimmed by 3 bases and J by 7 bases, leaving 13 bases between them. In nucleotides, the CDR3 is TGTGCCAGCAGTGAGTTGTGGGGTAGGCAGCCCCAGCATTTT. It is translated as CASSELWGRQPQHF.

This clonotype was seen a handful of times. This chain connects TRBV7-3 to TRBJ2-2; D is uncertain. V shed 1 base and J shed 1 base, with 7 bases lying between them. Germline CDR1 is SGHTA and CDR2 is FQGTGA. CDR3 length: 15 amino acids. DNA for the CDR3: TGTGCCAGCAGCTTAAGTAGAGGGAACACCGGGGAGCTGTTTTTT. This translates into CASSLSRGNTGELFF.

This clonotype came up a few times. This rearrangement joins TRBV5-1 to TRBJ2-5; unclear D gene. Germline loops: CDR1 SGHRS, CDR2 YFSETQ. V lost 1 base and J 1 base, leaving 8 bases between the germline ends. The CDR3 sequence is 14 residues long. CDR3 bases: TGCGCCAGCAGCTTGACCGGATCCCAAGAGACCCAGTACTTC. Amino acids: CASSLTGSQETQYF.

This clonotype was seen repeatedly, ten times or more. This chain connects TRBV12-3 or TRBV12-4 to TRBJ2-2; D is unresolved. Trimming removed 1 base from V and 2 bases from J, with 5 bases in between. This CDR3 contains 14 residues. Here the CDR3 reads CASSLGLNTGELFF. For the CDR3, the DNA is TGTGCCAGCAGTTTAGGCCTAAACACCGGGGAGCTGTTTTTT.